This is a list of T cell receptor beta chains from one sample in a study of OX40 agonist ivuxolimab in advanced cancers. Generated by immunoSEQ multiplex PCR, the TCRdb table keeps only in-frame clones and is missing some. The repertoire has roughly 80,000 clones, over 75% of them found once; the top ten carry under 6.5%. The source was CD4+ or CD8+ T cells sorted from blood, collected in a trial of the OX40 agonist ivuxolimab. The receptor source for this set is an adult with an advanced solid tumor such as melanoma, head and neck, liver or kidney cancer. CDR3s include the opening cysteine and the closing phenylalanine or tryptophan. D genes are given only for firm matches. Where a row states a size, it is once, few, many or the class of an expanded clone; other rows omit it.

v_gene	d_gene	j_gene	abundance	CDR3nt	CDR3aa
TRBV30	NA	TRBJ2-7	NA	TGTGCCTGGAGTGTAAGGGTGGCTAACGAGCAGTACTTC	CAWSVRVANEQYF
TRBV10-2	NA	TRBJ2-2	NA	TGCGCCAGCGGGAGACGGGACCCCAGGTCGGGGGAGCTGTTTTTT	CASGRRDPRSGELFF
TRBV15	NA	TRBJ2-7	NA	TGTGCCACCAGCAGAGATCCGGCTAGTTTGGTCGAGCAGTACTTC	CATSRDPASLVEQYF
TRBV29-1	NA	TRBJ2-2	NA	TGCAGCGTGGTCAGCGATACGAACACCGGGGAGCTGTTTTTT	CSVVSDTNTGELFF
TRBV5-4	TRBD1	TRBJ1-2	once	TGTGCCAGCAGCTATGGGACAGGAGAGGGCTATGGCTACACCTTC	CASSYGTGEGYGYTF
TRBV7-6	TRBD1	TRBJ1-2	NA	TGTGCCAGCAGTTTAGGACAGGGGCCCACTAACTATGGCTACACCTTC	CASSLGQGPTNYGYTF
TRBV9	NA	TRBJ2-5	NA	TGTGCCAGCAGCCCGTACCCAGGGTTCGGAGAGACCCAGTACTTC	CASSPYPGFGETQYF
TRBV5-6	NA	TRBJ1-1	NA	TGTGCCAGCAGAGAAACCGGATCCGGGAACACTGAAGCTTTCTTT	CASRETGSGNTEAFF
TRBV9	NA	TRBJ2-2	NA	TGTGCCAGCAGCGTAGGAATCGGCAACACCGGGGAGCTGTTTTTT	CASSVGIGNTGELFF
TRBV7-8	NA	TRBJ2-1	NA	TGTGCCAGCAGCTTAGGGGCGGATAGCTCCTACAATGAGCAGTTCTTC	CASSLGADSSYNEQFF
TRBV27	TRBD1	TRBJ1-2	NA	TGTGCCAGCAGTAAGCGGACAGGGGGCTATGGCTACACCTTC	CASSKRTGGYGYTF
TRBV7-6	NA	TRBJ1-3	NA	TGTGCCAGCAGCGTTCAGAACTCTGGAAACACCATATATTTT	CASSVQNSGNTIYF
TRBV5-1	TRBD2	TRBJ2-1	NA	TGCGCCAGCAGCTTGCCCGGGACTAGCGGGGCGGATGAGCAGTTCTTC	CASSLPGTSGADEQFF
TRBV7-9	TRBD1	TRBJ1-5	few	TGTGCCAGCAGCGGGGACAGGAATCAGCCCCAGCATTTT	CASSGDRNQPQHF
TRBV11-2	TRBD1	TRBJ1-1	NA	TGTGCCAGCAGGTCAGGGGGAAGGACTGAAGCTTTCTTT	CASRSGGRTEAFF
TRBV2	NA	TRBJ1-1	NA	TGTGCCAGCAGTGGGGGGACAAACACTGAAGCTTTCTTT	CASSGGTNTEAFF
TRBV5-1	NA	TRBJ1-1	once	TGCGCCAGCAGCTTGCTCGGACGGTTCTCGGACACTGAAGCCTTCTTT	CASSLLGRFSDTEAFF
TRBV5-4	TRBD2	TRBJ2-3	NA	TGTGCCAGCAGCCCCCAGGTCCAGGGAGGGTTAGATACGCAGTATTTT	CASSPQVQGGLDTQYF
TRBV6-4	NA	TRBJ2-2	NA	TGTGCCAGCAGTGACCCGGGACAGAACACCGGGGAGCTGTTTTTT	CASSDPGQNTGELFF
TRBV5-5	NA	TRBJ2-7	NA	TGTGCCAGCAGCTTGGGTGTAGGGACGGCCTACGAGCAGTACTTC	CASSLGVGTAYEQYF
TRBV7-9	NA	TRBJ1-1	NA	TGTGCCAGCAGCTTGTCTAACACTGAAGCTTTCTTT	CASSLSNTEAFF